This record concerns one T cell receptor beta chain sequence. This sample is part of a study of blood T cell repertoires in COVID-19. About the study: The analysed material was cDNA or gDNA that came from T cells, B-cell-depleted T cells, or PBMCs.

This study enrolled people aged about 18 to 100 from around 25 US geographic areas. The repertoire was sequenced with immunoSEQ multiplex PCR; TCRdb's copy has only in-frame clones and lacks some. The sample has 150,000 to 200,000 clones; roughly 82% are singletons. This CDR3 contains 18 residues. Germline CDR1 reads KGHDR; CDR2 reads SFDVKD. Trimming removed 1 base from V and 2 bases from J, with 19 bases in between. The origin of this receptor is a man aged 40-50 years who had recovered from COVID-19. V gene TRBV24-1 combines with J gene TRBJ1-1; D gene unclear. Sequencing was done on a sample of PBMCs or T cells enriched from blood (not recorded which). The CDR3 DNA is TGTGCCACCAGTGATTTTCAGGCCGTCTGTTCCTCCAACACTGAAGCTTTCTTT. It codes for CATSDFQAVCSSNTEAFF.